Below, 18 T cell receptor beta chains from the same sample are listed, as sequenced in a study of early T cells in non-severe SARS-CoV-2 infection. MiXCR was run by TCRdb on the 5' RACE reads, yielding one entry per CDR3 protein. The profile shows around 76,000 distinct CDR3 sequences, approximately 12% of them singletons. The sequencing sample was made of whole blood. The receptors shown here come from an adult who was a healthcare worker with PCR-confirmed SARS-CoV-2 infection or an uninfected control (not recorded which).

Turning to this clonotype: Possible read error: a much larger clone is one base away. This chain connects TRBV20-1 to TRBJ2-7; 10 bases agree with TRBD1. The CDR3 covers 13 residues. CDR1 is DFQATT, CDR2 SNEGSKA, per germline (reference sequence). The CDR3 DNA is TGCAGAGGGACAGGGGCGTCCTCCTACGAGCAGTACTTC. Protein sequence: CRGTGASSYEQYF.

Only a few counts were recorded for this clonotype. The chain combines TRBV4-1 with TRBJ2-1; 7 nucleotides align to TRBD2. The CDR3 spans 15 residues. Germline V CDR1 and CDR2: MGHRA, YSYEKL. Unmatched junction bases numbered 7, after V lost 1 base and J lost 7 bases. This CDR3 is CASSQGAGAENEQFF. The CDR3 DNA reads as TGCGCCAGCAGCCAAGGGGCGGGAGCTGAGAATGAGCAGTTCTTC.

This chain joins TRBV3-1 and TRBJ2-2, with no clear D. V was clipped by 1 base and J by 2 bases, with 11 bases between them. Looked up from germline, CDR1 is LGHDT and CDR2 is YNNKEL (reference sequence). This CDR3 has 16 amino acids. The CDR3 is CASSQGTGLNTGELFF. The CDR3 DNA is TGTGCCAGCAGCCAAGGGACCGGGCTTAACACCGGGGAGCTGTTTTTT. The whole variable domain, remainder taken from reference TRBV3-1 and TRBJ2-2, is DTAVSQTPKYLVTQMGNDKSIKCEQNLGHDTMYWYKQDSKKFLKIMFSYNNKELIINETVPNRFSPKSPDKAHLNLHINSLELGDSAVYFCASSQGTGLNTGELFFGEGSRLTVL.

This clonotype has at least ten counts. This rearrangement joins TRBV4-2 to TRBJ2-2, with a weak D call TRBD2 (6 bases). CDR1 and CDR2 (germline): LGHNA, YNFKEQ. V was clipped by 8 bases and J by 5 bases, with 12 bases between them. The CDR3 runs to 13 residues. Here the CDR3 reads CASGRTETGELFF. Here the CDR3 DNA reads TGTGCCAGCGGGAGGACTGAGACCGGGGAGCTGTTTTTT.

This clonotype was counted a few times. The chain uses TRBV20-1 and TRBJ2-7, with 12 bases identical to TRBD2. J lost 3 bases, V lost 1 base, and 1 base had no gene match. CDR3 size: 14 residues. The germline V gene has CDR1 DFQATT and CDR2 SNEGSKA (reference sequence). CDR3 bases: TGCAGTGCTAGAGGGACTAGCGGGAACTACGAGCAGTACTTC. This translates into CSARGTSGNYEQYF.

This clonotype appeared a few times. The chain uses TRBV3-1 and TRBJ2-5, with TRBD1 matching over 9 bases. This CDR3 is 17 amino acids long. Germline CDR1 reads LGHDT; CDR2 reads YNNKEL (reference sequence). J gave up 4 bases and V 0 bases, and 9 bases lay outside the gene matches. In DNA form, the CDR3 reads TGTGCCAGCAGCCAAGAGGGAGGGGACAGGGAAGGAGAGACCCAGTACTTC. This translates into CASSQEGGDREGETQYF.

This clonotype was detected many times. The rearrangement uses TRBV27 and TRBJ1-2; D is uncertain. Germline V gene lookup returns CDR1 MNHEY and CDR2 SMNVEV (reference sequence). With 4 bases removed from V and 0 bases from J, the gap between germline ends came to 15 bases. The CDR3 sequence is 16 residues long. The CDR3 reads CASSSGRFSSNYGYTF. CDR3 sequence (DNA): TGTGCCAGCAGTTCGGGCAGGTTTTCCTCTAACTATGGCTACACCTTC.

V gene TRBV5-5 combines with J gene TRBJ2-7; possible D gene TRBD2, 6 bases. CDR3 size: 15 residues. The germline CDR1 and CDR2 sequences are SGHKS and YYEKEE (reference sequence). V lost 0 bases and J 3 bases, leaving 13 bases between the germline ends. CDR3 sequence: CASSLGEVIIYEQYF. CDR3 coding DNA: TGTGCCAGCAGCTTGGGGGAGGTCATAATCTACGAGCAGTACTTC.

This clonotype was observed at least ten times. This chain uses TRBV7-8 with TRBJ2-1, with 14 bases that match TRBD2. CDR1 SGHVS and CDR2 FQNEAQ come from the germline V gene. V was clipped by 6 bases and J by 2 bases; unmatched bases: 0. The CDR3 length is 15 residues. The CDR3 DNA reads TGTGCCAGCAGGACTAGCGGGAGGGCCTACAATGAGCAGTTCTTC. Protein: CASRTSGRAYNEQFF.

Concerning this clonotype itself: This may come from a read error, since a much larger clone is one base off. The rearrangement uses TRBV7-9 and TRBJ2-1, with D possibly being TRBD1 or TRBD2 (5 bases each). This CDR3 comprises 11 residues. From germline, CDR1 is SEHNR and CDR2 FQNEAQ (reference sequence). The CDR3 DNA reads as TGTGCCAGCGGGACCTACGATGAGCAGTTCTTC. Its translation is CASGTYDEQFF.

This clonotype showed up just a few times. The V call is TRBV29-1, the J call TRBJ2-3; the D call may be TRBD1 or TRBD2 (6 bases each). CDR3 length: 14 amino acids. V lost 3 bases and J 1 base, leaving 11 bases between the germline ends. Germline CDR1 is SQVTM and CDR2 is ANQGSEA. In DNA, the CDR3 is TGCAGCGTTGATGGGGGGCTCCGCACAGATACGCAGTATTTT. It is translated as CSVDGGLRTDTQYF.

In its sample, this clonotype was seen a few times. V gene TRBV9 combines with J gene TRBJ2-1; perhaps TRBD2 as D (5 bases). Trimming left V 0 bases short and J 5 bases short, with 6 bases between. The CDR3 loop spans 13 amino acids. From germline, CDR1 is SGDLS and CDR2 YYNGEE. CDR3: CASSVGGNNEQFF. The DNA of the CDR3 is TGTGCCAGCAGCGTAGGAGGGAACAATGAGCAGTTCTTC.

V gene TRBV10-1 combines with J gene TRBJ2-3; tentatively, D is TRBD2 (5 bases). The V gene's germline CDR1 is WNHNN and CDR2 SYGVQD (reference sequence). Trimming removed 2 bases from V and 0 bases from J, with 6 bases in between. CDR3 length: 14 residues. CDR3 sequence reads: CASSEGLSTDTQYF. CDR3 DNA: TGCGCCAGCAGTGAGGGACTCAGCACAGATACGCAGTATTTT.

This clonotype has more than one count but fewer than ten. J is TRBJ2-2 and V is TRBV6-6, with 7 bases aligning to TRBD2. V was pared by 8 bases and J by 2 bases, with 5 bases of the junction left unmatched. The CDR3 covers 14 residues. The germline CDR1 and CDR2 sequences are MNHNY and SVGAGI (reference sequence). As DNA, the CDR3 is TGTGCCAGCTGGACTAGTCGAAACACCGGGGAGCTGTTTTTT. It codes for CASWTSRNTGELFF.

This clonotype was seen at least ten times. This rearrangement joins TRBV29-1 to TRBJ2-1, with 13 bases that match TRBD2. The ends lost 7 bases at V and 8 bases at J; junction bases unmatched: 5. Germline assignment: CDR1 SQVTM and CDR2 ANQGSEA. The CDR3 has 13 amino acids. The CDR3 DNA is TGCAGCGGGAAAGGACTAGCGGGAGATGAGCAGTTCTTC. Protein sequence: CSGKGLAGDEQFF.

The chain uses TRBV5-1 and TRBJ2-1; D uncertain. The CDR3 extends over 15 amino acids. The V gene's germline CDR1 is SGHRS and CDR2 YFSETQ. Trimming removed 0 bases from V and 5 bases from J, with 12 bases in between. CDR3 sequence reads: CASSLAVPGHNEQFF. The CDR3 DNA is TGCGCCAGCAGCTTGGCAGTCCCCGGGCACAATGAGCAGTTCTTC.

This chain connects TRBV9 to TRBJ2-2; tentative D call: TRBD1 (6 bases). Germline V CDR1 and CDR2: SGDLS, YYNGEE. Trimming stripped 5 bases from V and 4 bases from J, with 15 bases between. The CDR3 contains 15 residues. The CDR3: CASSQQGIGTGELFF. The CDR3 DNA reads TGTGCCAGCAGTCAACAGGGTATCGGCACCGGGGAGCTGTTTTTT.

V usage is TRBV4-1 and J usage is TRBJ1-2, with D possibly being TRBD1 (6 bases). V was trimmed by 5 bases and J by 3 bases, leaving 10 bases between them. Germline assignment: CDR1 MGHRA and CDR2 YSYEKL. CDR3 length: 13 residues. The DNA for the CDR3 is TGCGCCAGCAGCTCCAGGGGCCACTATGGCTACACCTTC. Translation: CASSSRGHYGYTF.